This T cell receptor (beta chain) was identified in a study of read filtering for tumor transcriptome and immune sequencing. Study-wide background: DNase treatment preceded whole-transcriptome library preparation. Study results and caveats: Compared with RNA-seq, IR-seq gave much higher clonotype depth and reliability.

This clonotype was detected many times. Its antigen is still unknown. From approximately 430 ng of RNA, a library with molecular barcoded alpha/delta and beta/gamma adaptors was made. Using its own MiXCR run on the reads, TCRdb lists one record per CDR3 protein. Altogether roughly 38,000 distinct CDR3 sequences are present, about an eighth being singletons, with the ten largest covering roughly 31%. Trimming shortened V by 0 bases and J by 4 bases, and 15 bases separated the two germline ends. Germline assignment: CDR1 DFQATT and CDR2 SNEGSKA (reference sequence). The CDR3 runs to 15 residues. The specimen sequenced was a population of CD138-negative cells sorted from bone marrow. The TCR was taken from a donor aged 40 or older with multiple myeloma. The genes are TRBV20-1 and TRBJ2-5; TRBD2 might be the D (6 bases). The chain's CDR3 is CSARDRKGGTETQYF. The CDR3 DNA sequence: TGCAGTGCTAGAGATAGGAAGGGAGGCACAGAGACCCAGTACTTC.